The next 8 T cell receptor beta chains were all read from a single sample in a study of regulatory T cells. Study findings and constraints: Hydrophobic residues at CDR3 positions 6 and 7 were enriched in conventional CD4+ T cells of CD3G-deficient patients.

Primers: 52 TRBV forward and 13 TRBJ reverse. Data came from immunoSEQ multiplex PCR; TCRdb stores just in-frame clones and leaves some out. The sample has about 28,000 clones, around 90% seen once. These receptors are not linked to any known antigen. Input material: conventional CD4+ T cells sorted from blood. These receptors were collected from a person between 18 and 35 years old with CD3G deficiency.

The chain couples TRBV18 to TRBJ1-1; a weak D match, TRBD1 (6 bases). Deletions cut 2 bases from V and 0 bases from J, with 19 bases between. CDR3 length: 18 residues. From germline, CDR1 is KGHSH and CDR2 LQKENI. The CDR3 DNA reads TGTGCCAGCTCACCATGGGAGGAGAGGGGGGCTTTGAACACTGAAGCTTTCTTT. Encoded protein: CASSPWEERGALNTEAFF.

In this sample, this clone turned up a few times. The J gene is TRBJ1-5, the V gene TRBV6-1; no definite D call. The V end lost 3 bases, the J end lost 5 bases, and 8 bases lay between the germline ends. Germline values: CDR1 MNHNS, CDR2 SASEGT. This CDR3 has 13 amino acids. CDR3 residues: CASSDVSYQPQHF. The CDR3, as DNA: TGTGCCAGCAGTGATGTCAGTTATCAGCCCCAGCATTTT.

In its sample, this clone was seen a few times. The rearrangement links TRBV6-1 to TRBJ2-7; D is possibly TRBD2 (6 bases). The CDR3 sequence is 14 residues long. V dropped 6 bases and J dropped 4 bases, with 16 bases sitting between them. CDR1 MNHNS and CDR2 SASEGT come from the germline V gene. CDR3 residues: CASSQGRSGYEQYF. The CDR3 DNA is TGTGCCAGCAGCCAGGGAAGAAGCGGGTACGAGCAGTACTTC.

The chain carries TRBV6-5 and TRBJ2-7; either TRBD1 or TRBD2 may fit D (6 bases each). Trimming left V 2 bases short and J 6 bases short, with 17 bases between. The CDR3 is made up of 15 amino acids. Germline CDR1 reads MNHEY; CDR2 reads SVGAGI. In nucleotides, the CDR3 is TGTGCCAGCAGTTACGACGGACTTAGGGGGGTCGAGCAGTACTTC. Its protein is CASSYDGLRGVEQYF.

V gene TRBV21-1 combines with J gene TRBJ1-1. TRBV21-1 is tagged as a pseudogene. The CDR3 totals 15 residues. For the CDR3, the DNA is TGTGCCAGCAGCAACGGTCCGAGTTACGGTTCTGAAGCTTTCTTT. This sequence encodes CASSNGPSYGSEAFF.

The rearrangement uses TRBV7-2 and TRBJ2-7; 10 bases match TRBD2. V was clipped by 2 bases and J by 2 bases; unmatched bases: 0. The CDR3 covers 14 residues. Germline-derived CDR1 and CDR2 are SGHTA and FQGNSA. As DNA, the CDR3 is TGTGCCAGCAGCTTAACTAGCGGGACCTACGAGCAGTACTTC. It yields the protein CASSLTSGTYEQYF. Filled out from reference TRBV7-2 and TRBJ2-7, the complete variable domain reads GAGVSQSPSNKVTEKGKDVELRCDPISGHTALYWYRQSLGQGLEFLIYFQGNSAPDKSGLPSDRFSAERTGGSVSTLTIQRTQQEDSAVYLCASSLTSGTYEQYFGPGTRLTVT.

The chain has TRBV18 and TRBJ2-1, with 9 positions matching TRBD2. Germline V gene data show CDR1 as KGHSH and CDR2 as LQKENI. The V gene end was trimmed by 6 bases and the J gene end by 5 bases; junction bases not matched to a gene: 11. The length of the CDR3 is 16 residues. CDR3 coding DNA: TGTGCCAGCTCTCCCTTCAGCGGGAGGACCAACAATGAGCAGTTCTTC. It is translated as CASSPFSGRTNNEQFF.

V and J are TRBV6-1 and TRBJ2-7; 7 bases are shared with TRBD1. The CDR3 loop spans 13 amino acids. In germline, CDR1 is MNHNS, CDR2 SASEGT. Trimming took 6 bases from V and 2 from J; bases not matched to a gene: 4. The CDR3 here is CASSRDSTYEQYF. The CDR3 coding sequence is TGTGCCAGCAGCCGGGACAGCACCTACGAGCAGTACTTC.